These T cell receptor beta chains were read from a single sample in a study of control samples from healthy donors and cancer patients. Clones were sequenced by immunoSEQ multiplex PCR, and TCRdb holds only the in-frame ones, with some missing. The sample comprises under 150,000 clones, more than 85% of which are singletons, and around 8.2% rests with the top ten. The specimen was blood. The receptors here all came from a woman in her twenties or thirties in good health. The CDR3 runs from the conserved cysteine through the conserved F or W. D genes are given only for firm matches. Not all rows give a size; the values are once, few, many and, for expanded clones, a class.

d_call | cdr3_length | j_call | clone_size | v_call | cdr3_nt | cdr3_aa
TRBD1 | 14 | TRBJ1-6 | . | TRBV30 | TGTGCCTGGAGGGAGACAGGGGGTAGTTCACCCCTCCACTTT | CAWRETGGSSPLHF
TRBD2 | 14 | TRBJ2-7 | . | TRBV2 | TGTGCCAGCAGTGTAGGGAGGGCCCCCTACGAGCAGTACTTC | CASSVGRAPYEQYF
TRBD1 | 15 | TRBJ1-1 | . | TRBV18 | TGTGCCAGCTCACCATGGACAGGGAGGAACACTGAAGCTTTCTTT | CASSPWTGRNTEAFF
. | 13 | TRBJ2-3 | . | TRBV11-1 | TGTGCCAGCAGCCCTGATCGGGCAGATACGCAGTATTTT | CASSPDRADTQYF
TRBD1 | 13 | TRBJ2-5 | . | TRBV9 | TGTGCCAGCAGCGGTGGACAGGGAGAGACCCAGTACTTC | CASSGGQGETQYF
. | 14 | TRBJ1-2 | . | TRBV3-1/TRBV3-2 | TGTGCCAGCAGCCAGAGAACGGTTAACTATGGCTACACCTTC | CASSQRTVNYGYTF
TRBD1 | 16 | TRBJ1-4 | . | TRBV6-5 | TGTGCCAGCAGTTACTCCACAGGGGGTGTTAATGAAAAACTGTTTTTT | CASSYSTGGVNEKLFF
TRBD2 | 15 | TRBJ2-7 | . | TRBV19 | TGTGCCAGTAGTATAGCCACTAGCGGGAACTACGAGCAGTACTTC | CASSIATSGNYEQYF
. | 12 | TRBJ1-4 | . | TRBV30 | TGTGCCTGGAGTTCTAGGAGAGAAAAACTGTTTTTT | CAWSSRREKLFF
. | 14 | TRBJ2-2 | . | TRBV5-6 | TGTGCCAGCAGCTTGTACAGCAGCCCCGGGGAGCTGTTTTTT | CASSLYSSPGELFF
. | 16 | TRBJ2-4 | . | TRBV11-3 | TGTGCCAGCAGCATCATAGCGGACCTAGCCAAAAACATTCAGTACTTC | CASSIIADLAKNIQYF
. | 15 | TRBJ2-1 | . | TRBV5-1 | TGCGCCAGCAGCTACCCTGAGGGCGGCCACAATGAGCAGTTCTTC | CASSYPEGGHNEQFF
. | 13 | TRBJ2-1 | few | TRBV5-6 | TGTGCCAGCAGCTTGGTTGGGAACAATGAGCAGTTCTTC | CASSLVGNNEQFF
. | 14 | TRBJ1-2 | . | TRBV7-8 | TGTGCCAGCAGCTTTGGGGGTTTAGATTATGGCTACACCTTC | CASSFGGLDYGYTF
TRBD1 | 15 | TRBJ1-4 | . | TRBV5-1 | TGCGCCAGCAGCCTGACAGGGCCGGGATTGGAAAAACTGTTTTTT | CASSLTGPGLEKLFF
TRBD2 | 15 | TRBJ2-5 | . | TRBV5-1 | TGCGCCAGCAGCTTGGTTCAACTGGGAGGGGAGACCCAGTACTTC | CASSLVQLGGETQYF
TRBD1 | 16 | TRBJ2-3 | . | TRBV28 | TGTGCCAGCAGTTTAGGGGGACAGGGAGATAAAGATACGCAGTATTTT | CASSLGGQGDKDTQYF
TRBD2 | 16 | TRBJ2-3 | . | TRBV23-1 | TGCGCCAGCAGTGTTATCGGGAGGGTGAGCACAGATACGCAGTATTTT | CASSVIGRVSTDTQYF
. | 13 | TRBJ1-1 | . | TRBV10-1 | TGCGCCAGCGCTCGCGTCGGAGGAACTGAAGCTTTCTTT | CASARVGGTEAFF
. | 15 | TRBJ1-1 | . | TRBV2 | TGTGCCAGCAGTGAACAGGGGTTGGTGAACACTGAAGCTTTCTTT | CASSEQGLVNTEAFF
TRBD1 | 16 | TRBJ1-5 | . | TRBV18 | TGTGCCAGCTCACCACGCGGACAGGGGGTATGGCAGCCCCAGCATTTT | CASSPRGQGVWQPQHF
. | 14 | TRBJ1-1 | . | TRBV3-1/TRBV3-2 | TGTGCCAGCAGCCCTCCCGGAGGGATCACTGAAGCTTTCTTT | CASSPPGGITEAFF
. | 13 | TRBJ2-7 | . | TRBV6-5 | TGTGCCAGCAGTCGGGAGTCTCCCCTCGAGCAGTACTTC | CASSRESPLEQYF
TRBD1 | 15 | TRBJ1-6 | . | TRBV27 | TGTGCCAGCAGTTGGGAGGGGGCGATTCCTTCACCCCTCCACTTT | CASSWEGAIPSPLHF
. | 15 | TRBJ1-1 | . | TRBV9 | TGTGCCAGCAGCGGAATATCAGGGGTGGCCACTGAAGCTTTCTTT | CASSGISGVATEAFF
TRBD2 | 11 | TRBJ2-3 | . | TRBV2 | TGTGCCAGCGGTGGGGACTATATTTCGTATTTT | CASGGDYISYF
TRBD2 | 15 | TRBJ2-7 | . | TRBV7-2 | TGTGCCAGCAGCTTAGCGTCGGGACTACTATACGAGCAGTACTTC | CASSLASGLLYEQYF
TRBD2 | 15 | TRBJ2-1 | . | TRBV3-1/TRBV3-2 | TGTGCCAGCAGCCAAGGGACTAGCGGGAGGCTGCCTGAGTTCTTC | CASSQGTSGRLPEFF
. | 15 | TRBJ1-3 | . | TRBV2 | TGTGCCAGCAGGGTAACCACGGGAGCCGGAAACACCATATATTTT | CASRVTTGAGNTIYF
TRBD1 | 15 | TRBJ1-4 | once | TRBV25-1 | TGTGCCAGCAGTGAAGGGGACAGGGGGCGGGAAAAACTGTTTTTT | CASSEGDRGREKLFF
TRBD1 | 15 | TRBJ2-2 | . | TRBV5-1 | TGCGCCAGCAGCCAGCGACAGGGTATGACCGGGGAGCTGTTTTTT | CASSQRQGMTGELFF
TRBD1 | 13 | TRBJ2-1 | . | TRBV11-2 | TGTGCCAGCAGCTTATTGAGACAGGGTGAGCAGTTCTTC | CASSLLRQGEQFF
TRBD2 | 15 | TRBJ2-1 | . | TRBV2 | TGTGCCAGCAGGAAGCTAGCGGGAAGAAGCAATGAGCAGTTCTTC | CASRKLAGRSNEQFF
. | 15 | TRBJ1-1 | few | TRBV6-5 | TGTGCCAGCAGGAACCCGACAGGCAGCCACACTGAAGCTTTCTTT | CASRNPTGSHTEAFF
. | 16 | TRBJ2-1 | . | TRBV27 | TGTGCCAGCAGCCCACTTTGGGGGAGGACGATGAATGAGCAGTTCTTC | CASSPLWGRTMNEQFF
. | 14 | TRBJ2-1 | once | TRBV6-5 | TGTGCCAGCAGTTACCTGGGGGGGGGCGATGAGCAGTTCTTC | CASSYLGGGDEQFF
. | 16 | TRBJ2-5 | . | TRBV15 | TGTGCCACCAGCAGAGATGTTGGGCGGCCCCAAGAGACCCAGTACTTC | CATSRDVGRPQETQYF
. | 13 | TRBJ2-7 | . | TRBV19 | TGTGCCAGTAAAGAAGCCGGAGGGAACGAGCAGTACTTC | CASKEAGGNEQYF
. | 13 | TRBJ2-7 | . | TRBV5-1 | TGCGCCAGCAGCTTGGGGGTCGCGTACGAGCAGTACTTC | CASSLGVAYEQYF
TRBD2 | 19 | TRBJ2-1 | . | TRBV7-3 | TGTGCCAGCAGCCCAACACTAGCGGGAGGGCCACTGACCTACAATGAGCAGTTCTTC | CASSPTLAGGPLTYNEQFF
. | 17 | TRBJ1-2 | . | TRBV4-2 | TGTGCCAGCAGCCAAGGTTCGGGGGAGGCGGGGAACTATGGCTACACCTTC | CASSQGSGEAGNYGYTF
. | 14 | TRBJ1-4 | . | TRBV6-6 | TGTGCCAGCAGTGAGCAGGGGAGGGATGAAAAACTGTTTTTT | CASSEQGRDEKLFF
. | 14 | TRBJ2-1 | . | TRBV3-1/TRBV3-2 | TGTGCCAGCAGCCAAGCGGGATCCTACAATGAGCAGTTCTTC | CASSQAGSYNEQFF
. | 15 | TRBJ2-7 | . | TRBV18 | TGTGCCAGCTCACCGAGTTGGCTAGGCTCCTACGAGCAGTACTTC | CASSPSWLGSYEQYF
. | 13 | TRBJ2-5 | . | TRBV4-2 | TGTGCCAGCAGCCAAACCCTCCGGGAGACCCAGTACTTC | CASSQTLRETQYF
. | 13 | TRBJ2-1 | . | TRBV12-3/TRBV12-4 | TGTGCCAGCAGGACAGGATTCGGCGATGAGCAGTTCTTC | CASRTGFGDEQFF
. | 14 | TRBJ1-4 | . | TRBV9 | TGTGCCAGCAGCGCTTGGAAGGGGAATGAAAAACTGTTTTTT | CASSAWKGNEKLFF
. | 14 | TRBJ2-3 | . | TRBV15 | TGTGCCACCAGCAGAGTCGGGAGAGGGGATACGCAGTATTTT | CATSRVGRGDTQYF
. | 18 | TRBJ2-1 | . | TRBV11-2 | TGTGCCAGCAGCTCCACCCGGGGTAGGCAGAAGACCTACAATGAGCAGTTCTTC | CASSSTRGRQKTYNEQFF
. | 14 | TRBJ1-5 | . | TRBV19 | TGTGCCATCGGGACAACCTATAGCAATCAGCCCCAGCATTTT | CAIGTTYSNQPQHF
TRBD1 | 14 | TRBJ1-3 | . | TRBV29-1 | TGCAGCGTCGGGACAGGGGTGGATGGAAACACCATATATTTT | CSVGTGVDGNTIYF
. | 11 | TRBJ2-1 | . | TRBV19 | TGTGCCAGTAGTATCCACTGGGAGCAGTTCTTC | CASSIHWEQFF
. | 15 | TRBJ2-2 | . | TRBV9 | TGTGCCAGCAGCGTAGAGGGAGGAAAGACCGGGGAGCTGTTTTTT | CASSVEGGKTGELFF
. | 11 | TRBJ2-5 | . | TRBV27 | TGTGCCAGCAGTCTAGGGGTGACCCAGTACTTC | CASSLGVTQYF
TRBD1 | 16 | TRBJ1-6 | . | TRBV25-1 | TGTGCCAGCAGTGACCCCATAACAGGGGGAAATTCACCCCTCCACTTT | CASSDPITGGNSPLHF